This TCR beta chain was sequenced for a study of blood T cell repertoires in COVID-19. As for the study in general: Samples representing acute and convalescent COVID-19 were sourced from the United States, Italy and Spain.

Germline CDR1 MNHEY, CDR2 SMNVEV (reference sequence). This CDR3 contains 16 residues. V was cut by 1 base and J by 2 bases, with 13 bases left in between. Source study methods: Cell counts per sample came from amplifying reference gene primers. The method was immunoSEQ multiplex PCR; TCRdb's version includes in-frame clones alone and lacks a portion of them. V and J calls and clone size are as listed in that table; D and trimming were resolved from the DNA. The table shows roughly 120,000 clones, with around 80% occurring only once. This TCR came from a man between 65 and 80 years old with acute or convalescent COVID-19. V and J are TRBV27 and TRBJ2-3, with D perhaps matching TRBD2 (6 bases). Sequenced material: peripheral blood. The CDR3 loop is CASSLFRGGITDTQYF. DNA for the CDR3: TGTGCCAGCAGTTTATTCCGTGGAGGGATCACAGATACGCAGTATTTT.